This T cell receptor beta chain was profiled in a study of blood T cell repertoires in COVID-19. On the study more broadly: Material from acute and convalescent COVID-19 was sourced from the United States, Italy and Spain. Sample material is recorded as cDNA or gDNA derived from T cells, B-cell-depleted T cells, or PBMCs.

This CDR3 is 17 amino acids long. The germline V and J ends were trimmed by 1 base and 0 bases, with 10 bases remaining between them. CDR1 is LGHDT, CDR2 YNNKEL, per germline (reference sequence). Sequenced by immunoSEQ multiplex PCR; TCRdb stores in-frame clones only, minus some. This sample has 150,000 to 200,000 clones; around 80% occur once, and the top ten carry approximately 19%. The rearrangement joins TRBV3-1 (or the pseudogene TRBV3-2) to TRBJ1-6; D remains unclear. The TCR was taken from a woman aged 80 or older with acute or convalescent COVID-19. Sequencing was performed on peripheral blood. DNA of the CDR3: TGTGCCAGCAGCCAAGTAGGCCGGGACTCCTATAATTCACCCCTCCACTTT. It translates to CASSQVGRDSYNSPLHF.